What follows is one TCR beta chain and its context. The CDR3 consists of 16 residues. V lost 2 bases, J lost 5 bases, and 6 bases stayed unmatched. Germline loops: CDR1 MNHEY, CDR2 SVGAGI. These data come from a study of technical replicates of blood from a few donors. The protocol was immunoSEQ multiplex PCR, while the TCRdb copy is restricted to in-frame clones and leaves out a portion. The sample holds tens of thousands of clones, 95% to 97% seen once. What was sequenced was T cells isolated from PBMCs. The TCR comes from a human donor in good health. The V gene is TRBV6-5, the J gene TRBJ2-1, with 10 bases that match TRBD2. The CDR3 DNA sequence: TGTGCCAGCAGTTACAGCTTAACTAGCGGGGACAATGAGCAGTTCTTC. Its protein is CASSYSLTSGDNEQFF.